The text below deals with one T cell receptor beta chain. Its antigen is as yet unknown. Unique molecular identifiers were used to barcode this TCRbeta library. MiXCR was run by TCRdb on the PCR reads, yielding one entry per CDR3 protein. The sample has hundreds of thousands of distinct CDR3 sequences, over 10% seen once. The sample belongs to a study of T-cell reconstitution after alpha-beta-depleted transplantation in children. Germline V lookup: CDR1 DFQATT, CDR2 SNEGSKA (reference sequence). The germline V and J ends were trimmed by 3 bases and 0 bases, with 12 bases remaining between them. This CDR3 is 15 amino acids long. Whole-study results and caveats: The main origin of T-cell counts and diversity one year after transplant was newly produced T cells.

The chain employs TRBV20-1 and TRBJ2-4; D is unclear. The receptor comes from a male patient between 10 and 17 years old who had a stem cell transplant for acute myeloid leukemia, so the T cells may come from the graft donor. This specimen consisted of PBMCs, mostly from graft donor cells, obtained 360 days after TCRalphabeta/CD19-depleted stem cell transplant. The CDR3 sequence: CSASIGILAKNIQYF. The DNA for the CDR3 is TGCAGTGCTAGTATAGGAATTCTAGCCAAAAACATTCAGTACTTC.